This is a list of T cell receptor beta chains from one sample in a study of human T cells and chemical hapten exposure. TCRdb reprocessed the RACE reads via MiXCR and lists one record per CDR3 protein. The table has 150,000 to 200,000 distinct CDR3 sequences, 13% to 15% seen once. Sequencing used whole blood, obtained in connection with sensitization to the hapten diphenylcyclopropenone (DPC). These TCRs come from a woman in her thirties with alopecia areata. Some clones in this sample may be carry-over from other donors' samples. The CDR3 runs from the conserved cysteine through the conserved F or W. The D gene is left open where the match is weak. Where a row states a size, it is once, few, many or the class of an expanded clone; other rows omit it.

V,D,J,size,DNA,CDR3
TRBV5-1,-,TRBJ1-5,many,TGCGCCAGCAGCTTGGCCTCCAATCAGCCCCAGCATTTT,CASSLASNQPQHF
TRBV28,TRBD1,TRBJ2-7,-,TGTGCCAGCAGATCCGGGACAGGACCCTACGAGCAGTACTTC,CASRSGTGPYEQYF
TRBV30,-,TRBJ2-1,-,TGTGCCTGGTGTGATCTTCAAGAGCAGTTCTTC,CAWCDLQEQFF
TRBV6-5,-,TRBJ1-4,few,TGTGCCAGCAGCCGAGGGGGTCCGGGGTCAACTAATGAAAAACTGTTTTTT,CASSRGGPGSTNEKLFF
TRBV28,-,TRBJ2-7,-,TGTGCCAGCAGCCTAGGGTCCCCCTACGAGCAGTACTTC,CASSLGSPYEQYF
TRBV12-3/TRBV12-4,-,TRBJ1-5,-,TGTGCCAGCAACCCGGCGGGGCGGAATCAGCCCCAGCAATTT,CASNPAGRNQPQQF
TRBV15,-,TRBJ2-1,few,TGTGCCACCAGCAGAGATCTGGCGGAGCAGTTCTTC,CATSRDLAEQFF
TRBV28,-,TRBJ1-1,-,TGTGTCACTCTGGCACCCCGCCACACTGAAGCTTTCTTT,CVTLAPRHTEAFF
TRBV10-2,-,TRBJ2-2,-,TGCGCCAGCACCAGGGGTTTCGGCACCGGGGAGCTGTTTTTT,CASTRGFGTGELFF
TRBV6-2/TRBV6-3,-,TRBJ1-5,once,TGTGCCAGCAGTTACGGGACACCCTACGATCAGCCCCAGCATTTT,CASSYGTPYDQPQHF
TRBV25-1,-,TRBJ1-4,-,TGTGCCAGCAGTGAATCGAATGAAAAACTGTTTTTT,CASSESNEKLFF
TRBV12-3/TRBV12-4,TRBD2,TRBJ2-5,many,TGTGCCAGCAGTAGCGGGAGCGCGGAGACCCAGTACTTC,CASSSGSAETQYF
TRBV4-3,-,TRBJ2-3,once,TGCGCCAGCAGCCCCACCCACACTAGTGAGCGGACAGATACGCAGTATTTT,CASSPTHTSERTDTQYF
TRBV5-5,-,TRBJ2-1,few,TGTGCCAGCACCCCCGGACTACCGGCTGGTGAGCAGTTCTTC,CASTPGLPAGEQFF
TRBV28,TRBD1,TRBJ2-1,-,TGTGCCAGCACTTCCTCCCTTCCGGGACAGGGGGCTTATGAGCAGTTCTTC,CASTSSLPGQGAYEQFF
TRBV11-2,-,TRBJ2-2,-,TGTGCCAGCAGCTTAGTCAGGGACACCGGGGAGCTGTTTTTT,CASSLVRDTGELFF
TRBV30,-,TRBJ2-7,few,TGTGCCTGGAGTGTACTGAGCGAGCAGTACTTC,CAWSVLSEQYF
TRBV5-4,-,TRBJ2-5,many,TGTGCCAGCAGCGACAGGCCCGACGCTGCCTTAGAGACCCAGTACTTC,CASSDRPDAALETQYF
TRBV12-3/TRBV12-4,-,TRBJ1-4,many,TGTGCCAGCAGCCGGATGACAGCTGCAACTAATGAAAAACTGTTTTTT,CASSRMTAATNEKLFF
TRBV6-6,-,TRBJ1-1,-,TGTGCCAGCAGTCAAGCTGCCCCTGAAGCTTTCTTT,CASSQAAPEAFF
TRBV10-2,TRBD1,TRBJ1-2,few,TGCGCCAGCGGACAGGGGGCGGACTATGGCTACACCTTC,CASGQGADYGYTF
TRBV7-9,-,TRBJ2-1,-,TGTGCCAGCAGCTTTTTGCAAGGGAGCTTCAACAATGAGCAGTTCTTC,CASSFLQGSFNNEQFF
TRBV5-1,-,TRBJ1-3,-,TGCGCCAGCAGCTTGTATGCGAGTACAAGCTCTGGAAACACCATATATTTT,CASSLYASTSSGNTIYF
TRBV7-2,TRBD2,TRBJ2-4,-,TGTGCCAGCAGCTCCCAGAGCGGGGGGGCCGGCAAAAACATTCAGTACTTC,CASSSQSGGAGKNIQYF
TRBV9,-,TRBJ1-1,-,TGTGCCAGCAGCGTAGGCCAGGGGTTACCCCTCGAAGCTTTCTTT,CASSVGQGLPLEAFF
TRBV7-2,-,TRBJ2-3,few,TGTGCCAGCAGCTTAGTTATGGTGGGCACAGATACGCAGTATTTT,CASSLVMVGTDTQYF
TRBV2,-,TRBJ2-4,few,TGTGCCAGCAGTGAATTGGGACTCCCCATTCAGTACTTC,CASSELGLPIQYF
TRBV18,TRBD2,TRBJ2-5,-,TGTGCCAGCTCACCGCGACTAGCGGGGGGGCTGGAGACCCAGTACTTC,CASSPRLAGGLETQYF
TRBV12-3/TRBV12-4,-,TRBJ1-2,-,TGTGCCAGCAGGGCCCAGACAGTCTATGGCTACACCTTC,CASRAQTVYGYTF
TRBV6-2/TRBV6-3,-,TRBJ1-1,few,TGTGCCAGCAGTTACGCAGGGTGGACTGAAGCTTTCTTT,CASSYAGWTEAFF
TRBV3-1,-,TRBJ1-4,many,TGTGCCAGCAGCCAGTCCCAGGGCCTTGGGGAAAAACTGTTTTTT,CASSQSQGLGEKLFF
TRBV4-3,-,TRBJ2-1,-,TGCGCCAGCAGCCAGGGACTGGCTACCTACAATGAGCAGTTCTTC,CASSQGLATYNEQFF
TRBV6-6,TRBD1,TRBJ1-4,few,TGTGCCAGCAGTTACGTGACAGGGGAGGCTGAAAAACTGTTTTTT,CASSYVTGEAEKLFF
TRBV19,-,TRBJ1-5,few,TGTGCCAGTAGTATTTGGCACAGTAGCAATCAGCCCCAGCATTTT,CASSIWHSSNQPQHF
TRBV29-1,TRBD2,TRBJ2-2,-,TGCAGCGTTGATATTAGCGGGGAAGTCGGGGAGCTGTTTTTT,CSVDISGEVGELFF
TRBV21-1,-,TRBJ2-1,many,TGTGCCAGCAGCCCCCGGGGGGAGTCCTACAATGAGCAGTTCTTC,CASSPRGESYNEQFF
TRBV29-1,-,TRBJ2-3,-,TGCAGCGTTCGGCAGGGCGGCACAGATACGCAGTATTTT,CSVRQGGTDTQYF